The next 17 T cell receptor beta chains were all read from a single sample in a study of blood T cell repertoires in COVID-19. Generated by immunoSEQ multiplex PCR, the TCRdb table keeps only in-frame clones and is missing some. The data contain 110,000 to 150,000 clones, 86% of them singletons. The source material was peripheral blood. All receptors derive from a woman aged 55-70 years with acute or convalescent COVID-19.

The chain uses TRBV15 and TRBJ2-5, with 9 bases identical to TRBD1. Germline lookup yields CDR1 LNHNV and CDR2 YYDKDF (reference sequence). V dropped 3 bases and J dropped 2; count of bases not matched to a gene: 7. There are 16 residues in the CDR3. CDR3 region: CATSRETGGYQETQYF. In DNA form, the CDR3 reads TGTGCCACCAGCAGGGAGACAGGGGGATATCAAGAGACCCAGTACTTC. Full variable domain (remainder filled in from reference TRBV15 and TRBJ2-5): DAMVIQNPRYQVTQFGKPVTLSCSQTLNHNVMYWYQQKSSQAPKLLFHYYDKDFNNEADTPDNFQSRRPNTSFCFLDIRSPGLGDTAMYLCATSRETGGYQETQYFGPGTRLLVL.

V is TRBV2 and J is TRBJ1-1; D uncertain. The CDR3 contains 13 residues. In germline, CDR1 is SNHLY, CDR2 FYNNEI. V lost 2 bases, J lost 0 bases, and 4 bases lay in between. CDR3 bases: TGTGCCAGCAGTGAACAGGTGAACACTGAAGCTTTCTTT. Protein: CASSEQVNTEAFF. Full variable domain (remainder filled in from reference TRBV2 and TRBJ1-1): EPEVTQTPSHQVTQMGQEVILRCVPISNHLYFYWYRQILGQKVEFLVSFYNNEISEKSEIFDDQFSVERPDGSNFTLKIRSTKLEDSAMYFCASSEQVNTEAFFGQGTRLTVV.

V and J are TRBV6-6 and TRBJ1-1; a possible D gene is TRBD1 (5 bases). V lost 0 bases and J 0 bases, leaving 8 bases between the germline ends. CDR1 and CDR2 from the germline V gene are MNHNY and SVGAGI (reference sequence). This CDR3 is 15 amino acids long. The CDR3 spells CASSYSAGMNTEAFF. For the CDR3, the DNA is TGTGCCAGCAGTTACTCGGCAGGGATGAACACTGAAGCTTTCTTT.

As concerns this clone: A junction boundary mismatches the germline segment, possibly from a read error. This chain uses TRBV10-3 with TRBJ2-2; 7 bases are shared with TRBD1. Germline lookup yields CDR1 ENHRY and CDR2 SYGVKD. The CDR3 extends over 14 amino acids. CDR3 sequence reads: CAMSANRGTGELFF. In nucleotides, the CDR3 is TGTGCCATGAGTGCCAACAGGGGAACCGGGGAGCTGTTTTTT.

As DNA, the CDR3 is TGTGCCACCAGCAGAGATCCCAGCGGTTCGCAGCCCCAGCATTTT. Its translation: CATSRDPSGSQPQHF. This rearrangement joins TRBV15 to TRBJ1-5; D gene ambiguous. CDR3 length: 15 residues. V shed 0 bases and J shed 7 bases, with 13 bases lying between them. Germline V gene data show CDR1 as LNHNV and CDR2 as YYDKDF (reference sequence).

The rearrangement joins TRBV7-2 to TRBJ2-7; 9 bases are a match to TRBD2. V lost 5 bases and J lost 0; bases outside the gene matches: 5. Germline assignment: CDR1 SGHTA and CDR2 FQGNSA. This CDR3 region has 15 residues. The CDR3 DNA is TGTGCCAGCAGCCTTAGCGGGGGAAGCTCCTACGAGCAGTACTTC. Amino acids: CASSLSGGSSYEQYF.

The rearrangement uses TRBV29-1 and TRBJ1-1; no clear D. CDR1 is SQVTM and CDR2 is ANQGSEA in the germline V gene. Deletions cut 6 bases from V and 6 bases from J, with 11 bases between. The CDR3 consists of 11 residues. The chain's CDR3 is CSVNNVAEAFF. CDR3 DNA sequence: TGCAGCGTCAACAACGTGGCTGAAGCTTTCTTT.

The chain combines TRBV6-1 with TRBJ1-3; D perhaps matches TRBD1 (6 bases). V was trimmed by 3 bases and J by 4 bases, leaving 10 bases between them. Germline CDR1 reads MNHNS; CDR2 reads SASEGT. The CDR3 spans 14 residues. The CDR3 here is CASSDRGRGNTIYF. DNA for the CDR3: TGTGCCAGCAGTGACAGGGGTCGGGGAAACACCATATATTTT.

This chain joins TRBV13 and TRBJ1-3; D is ambiguous. The CDR3 is made up of 14 amino acids. V dropped 7 bases and J dropped 0 bases, with 10 bases sitting between them. Per the germline V gene, CDR1 is PRHDT and CDR2 is FYEKMQ (reference sequence). CDR3 loop: CASTWRHSGNTIYF. DNA for the CDR3: TGTGCCAGCACCTGGCGGCACTCTGGAAACACCATATATTTT.

With respect to this clone: This sample includes further DNA sequences coding for the same CDR3. The V gene is TRBV6-5, the J gene TRBJ1-1; D unresolved. Germline values: CDR1 MNHEY, CDR2 SVGAGI. The CDR3 consists of 13 residues. The V end was cut by 2 bases, the J end by 1 base, with 5 bases between. The chain's CDR3 is CASSYGRNTEAFF. The CDR3 nucleotides are TGTGCCAGCAGTTACGGGCGGAACACTGAAGCTTTCTTT.

The chain employs TRBV27 and TRBJ2-1; 8 nucleotides line up with TRBD2. The germline V gene encodes CDR1 MNHEY and CDR2 SMNVEV (reference sequence). This CDR3 region has 19 residues. V was clipped by 1 base and J by 4 bases; unmatched bases: 15. The CDR3 is CASSLYRSSGEAHYNEQFF. The DNA for the CDR3 is TGTGCCAGCAGTTTATATCGAAGTAGCGGGGAGGCCCATTACAATGAGCAGTTCTTC.

The V call is TRBV12-5, the J call TRBJ1-1; a weak D match, TRBD1 (5 bases). Trimming took 1 base from V and 4 from J, leaving 10 bases between them. There are 14 residues in the CDR3. Germline lookup yields CDR1 LGHNT and CDR2 FRNRAP. The DNA for the CDR3 is TGTGCTAGTGGTTTGGGGTTGGGGGGCACTGAAGCTTTCTTT. It yields the protein CASGLGLGGTEAFF.

V gene TRBV3-1 (or the pseudogene TRBV3-2) combines with J gene TRBJ2-5, with 8 positions matching TRBD2. The germline V gene encodes CDR1 LGHDT and CDR2 YNNKEL (reference sequence). V shed 0 bases and J 4 bases; nucleotides not matched to a gene: 7. CDR3 size: 16 residues. CDR3: CASSQDRLAGAETQYF. The DNA for the CDR3 is TGTGCCAGCAGCCAAGATCGGCTAGCGGGCGCAGAGACCCAGTACTTC.

This clone was detected only once. The chain combines TRBV6-5 with TRBJ1-4; 11 nucleotides agree with TRBD1. Per germline, CDR1 MNHEY and CDR2 SVGAGI. The CDR3 runs to 15 residues. Trimming cost V 6 bases and J 3 bases; bases outside gene matches: 3. DNA for the CDR3: TGTGCCAGCAGGGACAGGGGGCAGGCTAATGAAAAACTGTTTTTT. Its translation: CASRDRGQANEKLFF.

The V and J genes are TRBV11-2 and TRBJ2-2; 8 nucleotides match TRBD2. The CDR3 length is 16 residues. The V gene's germline CDR1 is SGHAT and CDR2 FQNNGV. Trimming removed 6 bases from V and 2 bases from J; junction bases left unmatched: 8. This CDR3 reads CASRQTGTSNTGELFF. Written as DNA, the CDR3 is TGTGCCAGCAGACAAACCGGGACTAGTAACACCGGGGAGCTGTTTTTT.

The chain is built from TRBV28 and TRBJ1-5; 9 positions match TRBD1. The CDR3 runs 15 residues. V trimming: 3 bases; J trimming: 4 bases; junction bases outside the gene matches: 4. Germline V gene data show CDR1 as MDHEN and CDR2 as SYDVKM. The CDR3 protein is CASSFRDRENQPQHF. In DNA form, the CDR3 reads TGTGCCAGCAGTTTTAGGGACAGGGAGAATCAGCCCCAGCATTTT. Together with reference TRBV28 and TRBJ1-5, the CDR3 gives the full variable domain: DVKVTQSSRYLVKRTGEKVFLECVQDMDHENMFWYRQDPGLGLRLIYFSYDVKMKEKGDIPEGYSVSREKKERFSLILESASTNQTSMYLCASSFRDRENQPQHFGDGTRLSIL.

This clone was counted a single time. The J gene is TRBJ1-2, the V gene TRBV30; a weak D match, TRBD1 (5 bases). Germline CDR1 reads GTSNPN; CDR2 reads SVGIG (reference sequence). Trimming took 0 bases from V and 3 from J, leaving 8 bases between them. This CDR3 region has 13 residues. The CDR3 coding sequence is TGTGCCTGGAGTGTAGGGGATTACTATGGCTACACCTTC. Residues: CAWSVGDYYGYTF.